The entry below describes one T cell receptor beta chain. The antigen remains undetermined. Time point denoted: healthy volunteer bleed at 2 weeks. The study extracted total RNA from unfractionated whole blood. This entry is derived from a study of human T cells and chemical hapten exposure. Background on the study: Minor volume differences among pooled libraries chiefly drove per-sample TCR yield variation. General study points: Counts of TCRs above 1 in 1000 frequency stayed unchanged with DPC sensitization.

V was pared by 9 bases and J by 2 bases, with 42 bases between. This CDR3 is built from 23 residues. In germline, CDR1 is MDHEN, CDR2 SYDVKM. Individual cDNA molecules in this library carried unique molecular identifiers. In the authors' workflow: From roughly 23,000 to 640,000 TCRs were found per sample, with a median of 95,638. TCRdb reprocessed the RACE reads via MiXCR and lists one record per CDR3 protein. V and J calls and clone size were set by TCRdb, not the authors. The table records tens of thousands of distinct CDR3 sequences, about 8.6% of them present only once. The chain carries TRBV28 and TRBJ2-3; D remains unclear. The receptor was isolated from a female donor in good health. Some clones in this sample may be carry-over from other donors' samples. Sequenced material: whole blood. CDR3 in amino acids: CASYDQFRLRYGSVPQNTDTQYF. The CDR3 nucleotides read TGTGCCAGTTACGACCAGTTCCGGCTCAGGTACGGCAGCGTTCCCCAAAACACAGATACGCAGTATTTT. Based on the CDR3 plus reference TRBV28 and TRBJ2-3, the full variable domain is DVKVTQSSRYLVKRTGEKVFLECVQDMDHENMFWYRQDPGLGLRLIYFSYDVKMKEKGDIPEGYSVSREKKERFSLILESASTNQTSMYLCASYDQFRLRYGSVPQNTDTQYFGPGTRLTVL.